This T cell receptor (beta chain) derives from a study of CD8 T cells in ankylosing spondylitis. The germline V gene has CDR1 ENHRY and CDR2 SYGVKD. Trimming took 7 bases from V and 2 from J, leaving 14 bases between them. This CDR3 is built from 14 residues. Each TCR beta library was made by quantitative 5'-RACE that incorporated molecular barcodes. TCRdb reprocessed the 5' RACE reads via MiXCR and lists one record per CDR3 protein. The sample consists of under 250,000 distinct CDR3 sequences, 8% to 10% of them appearing once. With respect to this clonotype: A clone one base away is much larger, so this may be a read error.

This rearrangement joins TRBV10-3 to TRBJ1-2; no definite D call. What was sequenced was blood, either unsorted or a sorted T cell fraction (not recorded which). The sequence was collected from a female donor with ankylosing spondylitis or in good health (not recorded which). The CDR3 nucleotides are TGTGCCATCAAGCTAGCGGGAGGCAACTATGGCTACACCTTC. Translating gives CAIKLAGGNYGYTF.